The present T cell receptor beta chain was sequenced within a study of cytomegalovirus exposure and HLA in healthy donors. PCR amplification relied on 60 Vbeta primers (plus 13 Jbeta primers). TCRdb's table, derived via immunoSEQ multiplex PCR, lists solely in-frame clones and lacks some. The sample table sets out roughly 50,000 clones. With respect to this clone: Antigen: not known.

Study-wide points: There were under 200 TCR beta chains listed as cytomegalovirus-associated. Apparent HLA restriction characterized most CMV-associated TCR beta chains in a later analysis. Three CMV-associated chains proved CMV antigen-specific in vitro. Reports credit the classifier with highly specific, highly sensitive diagnosis of cytomegalovirus status.

The clonotype comes from a male donor in good health and CMV-seropositive. Sequencing input: PBMCs.

Written as DNA, the CDR3 is TGTGCCAGCAGTCCGAGGACAGAATCACTTAACTATGGCTACACCTTC. It yields the protein CASSPRTESLNYGYTF. The J gene is TRBJ1-2, the V gene TRBV2; possibly TRBD1 for D (6 bases). V shed 5 bases and J shed 1 base, with 17 bases lying between them. Germline V CDR1 and CDR2: SNHLY, FYNNEI. The CDR3 covers 16 residues.